The 25 T cell receptor beta chains listed next were all sequenced from one sample in a study of cytomegalovirus exposure and HLA in healthy donors. Vbeta (60) and Jbeta (13) primers were used in the PCR. Sequencing was performed with immunoSEQ multiplex PCR; in TCRdb, only in-frame clones are kept and a portion is missing. The sample carries some 140,000 clones, roughly 78% recorded once. The specimen was PBMCs. All receptors derive from a man aged 45-60 years in good health and CMV-seropositive.

The chain employs TRBV13 and TRBJ2-1, with TRBD2 matching 7 bases. Germline-derived CDR1 and CDR2 are PRHDT and FYEKMQ (reference sequence). This CDR3 is 14 amino acids long. Trimming cost V 5 bases and J 8 bases; bases outside gene matches: 9. The CDR3 bases are TGTGCCAGCAGCCCTCATCGGGGGGTCGATGAGCAGTTCTTC. Translating gives CASSPHRGVDEQFF. Based on the CDR3 plus reference TRBV13 and TRBJ2-1, the full variable domain is AAGVIQSPRHLIKEKRETATLKCYPIPRHDTVYWYQQGPGQDPQFLISFYEKMQSDKGSIPDRFSAQQFSDYHSELNMSSLELGDSALYFCASSPHRGVDEQFFGPGTRLTVL.

The chain couples TRBV9 to TRBJ2-1; TRBD2 matches 9 bases. CDR1 is SGDLS, CDR2 YYNGEE, per germline. V lost 0 bases to trimming and J lost 8 bases; unmatched junction nucleotides: 6. The CDR3 has 15 amino acids. The CDR3 region has the DNA TGTGCCAGCAGCGTAGGGAGCGGGAGGTTAGATGAGCAGTTCTTC. It translates to CASSVGSGRLDEQFF.

The rearrangement joins TRBV19 to TRBJ1-5; D is uncertain. The CDR3 consists of 10 residues. The ends were cut back, 9 bases at V and 7 bases at J, with 7 bases in the middle. Germline CDR1 LNHDA, CDR2 SQIVND (reference sequence). This CDR3 is CASGGQPQHF. The CDR3 DNA reads TGTGCCAGCGGCGGGCAGCCCCAGCATTTT. The full variable domain, in which reference TRBV19 and TRBJ1-5 provide the parts outside the CDR3, is DGGITQSPKYLFRKEGQNVTLSCEQNLNHDAMYWYRQDPGQGLRLIYYSQIVNDFQKGDIAEGYSVSREKKESFPLTVTSAQKNPTAFYLCASGGQPQHFGDGTRLSIL.

CDR3 sequence reads: CALQGSNYGYTF. Here the CDR3 DNA reads TGTGCGCTACAGGGGAGTAACTATGGCTACACCTTC. This sequence joins TRBV6-1 and TRBJ1-2; 7 bases are shared with TRBD1. Per germline, CDR1 MNHNS and CDR2 SASEGT. The CDR3 runs to 12 residues.

V gene TRBV7-8 combines with J gene TRBJ1-6, with D perhaps matching TRBD1 (6 bases). CDR3 length: 15 residues. Looked up from germline, CDR1 is SGHVS and CDR2 is FQNEAQ. V lost 1 base to trimming and J lost 10 bases, with 14 bases between them. CDR3 in DNA: TGTGCCAGCAGCTTAGAGGGGGGGGTAGGCTCACCCCTCCACTTT. Amino acid sequence: CASSLEGGVGSPLHF.

This clone has a single count. V and J are TRBV2 and TRBJ2-3; 8 bases match TRBD1. Losses at the gene ends were 8 bases for V and 2 bases for J; bases not matched to a gene: 9. Germline CDR1 SNHLY, CDR2 FYNNEI. There are 15 residues in the CDR3. The CDR3 DNA follows: TGTGCCAGCGAGGGGGACAGGACGGCCACAGATACGCAGTATTTT. Amino acid sequence: CASEGDRTATDTQYF.

V gene TRBV10-1 combines with J gene TRBJ2-1; D uncertain. The CDR3 spans 11 residues. Trimming took off 9 bases at V and 3 bases at J, with 6 bases between the two ends. Germline CDR1 reads WNHNN; CDR2 reads SYGVQD (reference sequence). CDR3 sequence: CASSNYNEQFF. CDR3 DNA: TGCGCCAGTAGCAACTACAATGAGCAGTTCTTC.

The chain employs TRBV18 and TRBJ1-5; TRBD1 aligns across 9 bases. The CDR3 length is 15 residues. The germline V gene encodes CDR1 KGHSH and CDR2 LQKENI. The ends lost 3 bases at V and 6 bases at J; junction bases unmatched: 6. The CDR3 bases are TGTGCCAGCTCACCCCGGGACAGGGAACGTCAGCCCCAGCATTTT. As protein: CASSPRDRERQPQHF. The full variable domain, in which reference TRBV18 and TRBJ1-5 provide the parts outside the CDR3, is NAGVMQNPRHLVRRRGQEARLRCSPMKGHSHVYWYRQLPEEGLKFMVYLQKENIIDESGMPKERFSAEFPKEGPSILRIQQVVRGDSAAYFCASSPRDRERQPQHFGDGTRLSIL.

V is TRBV29-1 and J is TRBJ2-6; 9 nucleotides line up with TRBD2. The CDR3 spans 20 residues. Germline V CDR1 and CDR2: SQVTM, ANQGSEA. The J segment lost 1 base and the V segment lost 6 bases, leaving 19 bases of the junction unmatched. The CDR3: CSVVPFSSGTYLSGANVLTF. The CDR3 DNA reads as TGCAGCGTCGTTCCCTTTTCTAGCGGGACTTACCTTTCTGGGGCCAACGTCCTGACTTTC.

This chain joins TRBV7-2 and TRBJ2-5, with TRBD2 matching over 10 bases. CDR3 length: 16 residues. V lost 1 base, J lost 4 bases, and 6 bases stayed unmatched. CDR1 SGHTA and CDR2 FQGNSA come from the germline V gene. The CDR3 bases are TGTGCCAGCAGCTTAGTCGCGACTAGCGGGTTAGAGACCCAGTACTTC. Translated: CASSLVATSGLETQYF.

This clone was detected a few times. The rearrangement uses TRBV19 and TRBJ1-1; D may be TRBD1 (5 bases). The germline CDR1 and CDR2 sequences are LNHDA and SQIVND (reference sequence). The V gene lost 7 bases and the J gene lost 7 bases, with 10 bases spanning the gap. The CDR3 loop spans 11 amino acids. Here the CDR3 reads CASIHGGEAFF. DNA for the CDR3: TGTGCCAGTATCCACGGGGGTGAAGCTTTCTTT.

The chain joins TRBV9 to TRBJ2-1; D may be TRBD2 (6 bases). Per germline, CDR1 SGDLS and CDR2 YYNGEE. The CDR3 runs to 18 residues. The germline V and J ends were trimmed by 0 bases and 6 bases, with 22 bases remaining between them. The DNA of the CDR3 is TGTGCCAGCAGCGTAGGCGCCGGGGGAACCGTTTTACGCAATGAGCAGTTCTTC. Translating it yields CASSVGAGGTVLRNEQFF.

Here the CDR3 DNA reads TGTGCCAGCAGCGGACAGGGAGGGGATCAGCCCCAGCATTTT. It translates to CASSGQGGDQPQHF. The V call is TRBV27, the J call TRBJ1-5; TRBD1 matches at 8 bases. Germline V gives CDR1 MNHEY, CDR2 SMNVEV (reference sequence). V gave up 6 bases and J gave up 5 bases; unmatched junction bases: 6. This CDR3 has 14 residues.

The chain uses TRBV29-1 and TRBJ2-2; D is perhaps TRBD2 (5 bases). With 8 bases removed from V and 2 bases from J, the gap between germline ends came to 15 bases. Germline loops: CDR1 SQVTM, CDR2 ANQGSEA. This CDR3 is built from 14 residues. The chain's CDR3 is CSSLDWLNTGELFF. The CDR3 DNA sequence: TGCAGCTCATTGGACTGGCTAAACACCGGGGAGCTGTTTTTT.

The V and J genes are TRBV7-2 and TRBJ2-1; 7 nucleotides agree with TRBD2. The CDR3 extends over 15 amino acids. The V and J ends lost 4 bases and 6 bases, in that order; junction bases with no gene match: 9. Per germline, CDR1 SGHTA and CDR2 FQGNSA. The CDR3 region is CASSSRARTSNEQFF. CDR3 coding DNA: TGTGCCAGCAGCTCCCGAGCCCGGACTAGCAATGAGCAGTTCTTC.

This rearrangement joins TRBV15 to TRBJ1-5; no firm D call. The CDR3 is 13 residues long. Deletions cut 5 bases from V and 4 bases from J, with 9 bases between. Germline lookup yields CDR1 LNHNV and CDR2 YYDKDF (reference sequence). CDR3 nucleotide sequence: TGTGCCACCAGCTCCCAAACTAATCAGCCCCAGCATTTT. It specifies CATSSQTNQPQHF. The complete variable domain, with remaining parts taken from reference TRBV15 and TRBJ1-5, reads DAMVIQNPRYQVTQFGKPVTLSCSQTLNHNVMYWYQQKSSQAPKLLFHYYDKDFNNEADTPDNFQSRRPNTSFCFLDIRSPGLGDTAMYLCATSSQTNQPQHFGDGTRLSIL.

This clone is a singleton in its sample. This sequence joins TRBV7-9 and TRBJ2-3; D possibly corresponds to TRBD2 (6 bases). Trimming took 1 base from V and 5 from J, leaving 13 bases between them. The germline CDR1 and CDR2 sequences are SEHNR and FQNEAQ (reference sequence). The CDR3 sequence is 15 residues long. The CDR3 nucleotides read TGTGCCAGCAGCTTAGGTGGAGGGTTAGGAGATACGCAGTATTTT. As protein: CASSLGGGLGDTQYF.

V usage is TRBV7-2 and J usage is TRBJ1-4; D is possibly TRBD1 (6 bases). V was cut by 2 bases and J by 7 bases, with 17 bases left in between. In germline, CDR1 is SGHTA, CDR2 FQGNSA. The CDR3 spans 16 residues. CDR3 DNA sequence: TGTGCCAGCAGCTTACGGGGGGCGGACTTGGGTGAAAAACTGTTTTTT. Encoded protein: CASSLRGADLGEKLFF.

This clone was recorded once. The chain uses TRBV5-1 and TRBJ2-7; 8 bases map to TRBD2. With V trimmed by 3 bases and J by 2 bases, 7 bases remained unmatched. Germline loops: CDR1 SGHRS, CDR2 YFSETQ. The CDR3 is 15 residues long. The CDR3 is CASSSISGGPYEQYF. In nucleotides, the CDR3 is TGCGCCAGCAGCTCCATAAGCGGGGGACCCTACGAGCAGTACTTC.

This clone was seen more than once but under ten times. Distinct nucleotide sequences in the sample also encode this CDR3. V usage is TRBV7-2 and J usage is TRBJ2-2; TRBD1 matches 8 bases. This CDR3 contains 17 residues. Germline lookup yields CDR1 SGHTA and CDR2 FQGNSA. V gave up 1 base and J gave up 4 bases; unmatched junction bases: 8. CDR3 sequence reads: CASSLGLAGGPTGELFF. Written as DNA, the CDR3 is TGTGCCAGCAGCTTAGGCTTAGCAGGGGGCCCCACCGGGGAGCTGTTTTTT. Variable domain in full (rest from reference TRBV7-2 and TRBJ2-2): GAGVSQSPSNKVTEKGKDVELRCDPISGHTALYWYRQSLGQGLEFLIYFQGNSAPDKSGLPSDRFSAERTGGSVSTLTIQRTQQEDSAVYLCASSLGLAGGPTGELFFGEGSRLTVL.

V is TRBV7-9 and J is TRBJ1-4; D is possibly TRBD1 (5 bases). The V end lost 0 bases, the J end lost 7 bases, and 9 bases lay between the germline ends. The CDR3 is 14 residues long. Germline V lookup: CDR1 SEHNR, CDR2 FQNEAQ (reference sequence). DNA of the CDR3: TGTGCCAGCAGCTTAGCCGGACACCCTGAAAAACTGTTTTTT. This encodes CASSLAGHPEKLFF.

This clone has a handful of counts. The rearrangement joins TRBV5-1 to TRBJ1-1; D not certain. Germline CDR1 is SGHRS and CDR2 is YFSETQ. This CDR3 is built from 12 residues. Deletions cut 7 bases from V and 1 base from J, with 8 bases between. The CDR3 DNA sequence: TGCGCCAGCTCGGTTGGGAACACTGAAGCTTTCTTT. Its translation: CASSVGNTEAFF.

The chain employs TRBV10-3 and TRBJ1-1, with D possibly being TRBD1 (5 bases). There are 13 residues in the CDR3. The germline V gene has CDR1 ENHRY and CDR2 SYGVKD. The DNA for the CDR3 is TGTGCTTCCGCCGGGACTTCGAACACTGAAGCTTTCTTT. This gives the protein CASAGTSNTEAFF.

The sample holds a few counts of this clone. The gene calls are TRBV18 and TRBJ1-5; D is perhaps TRBD1 (5 bases). V lost 3 bases and J lost 4, with 10 bases in between. The CDR3 is 14 residues long. Per germline, CDR1 KGHSH and CDR2 LQKENI. CDR3 sequence (DNA): TGTGCCAGCTCACCTTCCGGGGGGAATCAGCCCCAGCATTTT. Residues: CASSPSGGNQPQHF.

The rearrangement joins TRBV19 to TRBJ1-2; 12 bases align to TRBD1. V dropped 6 bases and J dropped 4; count of bases not matched to a gene: 12. Germline assignment: CDR1 LNHDA and CDR2 SQIVND (reference sequence). The CDR3 runs to 17 residues. The CDR3 protein is CASRLGTGGDLGYGYTF. The CDR3 DNA sequence: TGTGCCAGTAGACTCGGGACAGGGGGCGATCTTGGCTATGGCTACACCTTC.